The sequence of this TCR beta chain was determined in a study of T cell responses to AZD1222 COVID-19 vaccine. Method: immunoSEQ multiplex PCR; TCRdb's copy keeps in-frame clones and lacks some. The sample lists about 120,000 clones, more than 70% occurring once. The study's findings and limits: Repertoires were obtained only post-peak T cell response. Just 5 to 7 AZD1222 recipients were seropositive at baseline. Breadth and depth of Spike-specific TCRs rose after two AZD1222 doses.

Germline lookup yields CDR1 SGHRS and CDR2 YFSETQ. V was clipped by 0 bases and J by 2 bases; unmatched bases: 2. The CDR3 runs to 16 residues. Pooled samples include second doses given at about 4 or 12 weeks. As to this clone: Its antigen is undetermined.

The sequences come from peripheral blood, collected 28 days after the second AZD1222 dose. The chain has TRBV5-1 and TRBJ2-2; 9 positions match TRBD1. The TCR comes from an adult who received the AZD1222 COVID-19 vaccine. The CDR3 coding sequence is TGCGCCAGCAGCTTGGGCACAGGGGGCAACACCGGGGAGCTGTTTTTT. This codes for CASSLGTGGNTGELFF.